This T cell receptor beta chain was recovered during a study of T cell responses to AZD1222 COVID-19 vaccine (TCRdb year 2021). Notes on the research overall: AZD1222 recipients whose second dose came at about 4 weeks and those whose second dose came at about 12 weeks were combined into one group, since spike-specific TCR depth and breadth did not differ between the two schedules. Trial participants were enrolled by age into subgroups of 18-55, 56-69 and 70-plus years, and around 140, 26 and 57 TCR-sequenced participants, respectively, were included in these subgroups. A total of 233 trial participants underwent TCR sequencing, of whom about 210 had received two doses of AZD1222 and 26 had received two doses of the MenACWY control vaccine.

The paper as a whole reports these results and caveats: Participants were mostly white British, with more females than males. The authors suggested clonal diversity may have been underestimated. Because no samples from the day 14 peak response were available, repertoires could be characterized only after the peak T cell response. Conclusions about previously exposed vaccinees are limited, since just 5 or 6 AZD1222 recipients were seropositive for SARS-CoV-2 at baseline. A significant rise in spike-specific TCR breadth and depth was observed after two AZD1222 doses relative to day 0 and relative to MenACWY recipients. Vaccine-associated CD4 TCRs spanned the whole spike protein, with dominant responses in regions 160-218 and 743-854. Reportedly, close to half of the unique spike-specific TCRs recognized epitopes lying outside the regions that are mutated in the B.1.351 and B.1.1.7 variants. The 56-69-year group was small, and its depth increase did not reach significance, likely because of low power.

The V and J ends are trimmed by 1 base and 14 bases, leaving 12 bases between them. The germline V gene (reference sequence) provides CDR1 LNHNV and CDR2 YYDKDF. Including the terminal cysteine and phenylalanine, the CDR3 comprises 13 residues. Only CDR3 DNA remains: 39 bases, in frame from the first base. With respect to this clone: Its antigen target is currently unknown. Qualities for individual bases were not recorded, and no much larger clone is one base off.

The CDR3 regions of human TCRbeta chains were subjected to immunosequencing. For the original study's pipeline: TCRs in the repertoires were compared against a reference library of SARS-CoV-2-specific TCRs that had been generated with the MIRA antigen-specificity platform. Breadth was defined as the fraction of unique TCRs that were SARS-CoV-2-associated. Depth was defined as the fraction of total T cells that were SARS-CoV-2-associated. Using the MIRA data, each spike-specific TCR was mapped to the spike region that the TCR reacts to and placed in a CD4 or CD8 class. Log10-transformed breadth and depth values were compared by one-way ANOVA with Sidak's multiple comparisons tests. TCRdb mirrors the immuneACCESS table, restricted to in-frame sequences. Some clones are absent from its copies; in checked studies, under half trace to an unresolved V gene, and the reason for the others is unknown. Clonal size and the V and J genes are those of that table, whereas D and trimming came from the DNA. The sample table shows 130,000 to 150,000 clones, and approximately 89% are seen once. The ten biggest clones cover 4% to 6% of the sample.

In light of the paper, this sample's time point label describes: baseline before first vaccination. Samples from vaccinated people were obtained from the UK trials COV001 and COV002, which included a single-blind randomized controlled phase 2/3 trial of AZD1222 (ChAdOx1 nCoV-19) in healthy adults. Trial participant PBMC samples were collected at day 0 and day 28 after the second dose for TCRbeta chain sequencing. This clonotype originated in an adult in good health. This sequence uses TRBV15 and TRBJ1-6, with a weak D call of TRBD1 (6 bases match). Specimen: peripheral blood, collected on day 0 of AZD1222 vaccination. The nucleotide sequence reads as follows: TGTGCCACCAGCAGAGGGGTGGAGGGGGCCCTCCACTTT. Translated, it gives CATSRGVEGALHF.